The sequence of this T cell receptor beta chain was determined in a study of T cells in tuberculosis. The CDR3 runs 16 residues. The trim removed 0 bases at V and 3 bases at J, leaving 3 bases unmatched. Germline CDR1 and CDR2: LGHNA and YNFKEQ. Produced via immunoSEQ multiplex PCR; TCRdb's table is partial and in-frame only. The table shows around 29,000 clones, with 85% to 95% occurring only once. Sequenced input: PBMCs. The receptor comes from a donor between 10 and 35 years old with latent tuberculosis or without tuberculosis infection. The V call is TRBV4-2, the J call TRBJ2-3, with 10 bases aligning to TRBD2. The CDR3 DNA reads as TGTGCCAGCAGCCAAGAGATAGCGGGAGGAACAGATACGCAGTATTTT. It is translated as CASSQEIAGGTDTQYF.